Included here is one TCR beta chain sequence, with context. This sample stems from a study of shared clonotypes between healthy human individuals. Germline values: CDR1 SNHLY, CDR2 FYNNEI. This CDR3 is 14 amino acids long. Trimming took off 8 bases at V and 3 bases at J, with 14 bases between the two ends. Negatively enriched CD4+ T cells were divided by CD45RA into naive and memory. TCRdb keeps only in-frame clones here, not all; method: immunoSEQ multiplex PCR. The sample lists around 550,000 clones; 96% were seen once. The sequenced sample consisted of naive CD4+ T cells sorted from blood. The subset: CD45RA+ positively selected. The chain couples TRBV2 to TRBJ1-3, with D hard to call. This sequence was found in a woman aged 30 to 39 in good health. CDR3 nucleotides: TGTGCCAGCGGGCGTGAGGTTATTGGAAACACCATATATTTT. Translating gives CASGREVIGNTIYF.